The entry below gives a single T cell receptor (beta chain) sequence along with its context. The target antigen is unknown. The data were obtained in a study of cytomegalovirus exposure and HLA in healthy donors. Study-wide results and limits: Later on, an analysis found that several of the most significant clusters appeared to be linked to common viral pathogens, which included parvovirus B19.

Use of 60 Vbeta and 13 Jbeta primers characterized the PCR. The protocol was immunoSEQ multiplex PCR, while the TCRdb copy is restricted to in-frame clones and leaves out a portion. Among approximately 77,000 clones listed, about three quarters were seen once. CDR1 is SEHNR, CDR2 FQNEAQ, per germline (reference sequence). Trimming removed 5 bases at V and 2 bases at J, with 16 bases between. The CDR3 is 16 residues long. The chain has TRBV7-9 and TRBJ2-1; D possibly corresponds to TRBD2 (5 bases). This sequence originates from a man aged 35 to 55 in good health and CMV-seronegative. Source material: PBMCs. Written as DNA, the CDR3 is TGTGCCAGCAGCCACCGAACGGGATATGCCTACAATGAGCAGTTCTTC. Residues: CASSHRTGYAYNEQFF. Full variable domain (remainder filled in from reference TRBV7-9 and TRBJ2-1): DTGVSQNPRHKITKRGQNVTFRCDPISEHNRLYWYRQTLGQGPEFLTYFQNEAQLEKSRLLSDRFSAERPKGSFSTLEIQRTEQGDSAMYLCASSHRTGYAYNEQFFGPGTRLTVL.